The 19 T cell receptor beta chains presented below share a single source sample, sequenced in a study of cytomegalovirus exposure and HLA in healthy donors. Clones were read by immunoSEQ multiplex PCR, and TCRdb kept only the in-frame ones, dropping some. Of 140,000 or so clones listed, about 89% were seen once; the top ten hold under 0.8%. Input material: PBMCs. These receptors were taken from a man in his late teens or twenties in good health and CMV-seronegative.

J is TRBJ1-1 and V is TRBV7-3; tentative D call: TRBD1 (6 bases). The CDR3 loop spans 16 amino acids. The germline V gene encodes CDR1 SGHTA and CDR2 FQGTGA. V lost 2 bases, J lost 3 bases, and 16 bases lay in between. This CDR3 reads CASSLFHRDTDTEAFF. The CDR3 bases are TGTGCCAGCAGCTTATTCCACCGGGACACTGACACTGAAGCTTTCTTT.

This sequence joins TRBV7-8 and TRBJ1-2; the D is unclear. The CDR3 contains 13 residues. Germline V gene data show CDR1 as SGHVS and CDR2 as FQNEAQ. V was pared by 3 bases and J by 1 base, with 6 bases between. CDR3 protein: CASSFTDNYGYTF. CDR3 sequence (DNA): TGTGCCAGCAGCTTTACAGATAACTATGGCTACACCTTC.

The V gene is TRBV9, the J gene TRBJ2-1, with 10 nucleotides matching TRBD2. There are 15 residues in the CDR3. The germline V gene has CDR1 SGDLS and CDR2 YYNGEE. The J segment lost 9 bases and the V segment lost 0 bases, leaving 6 bases of the junction unmatched. CDR3 amino acids: CASSVESSGRAEQFF. For the CDR3, the DNA is TGTGCCAGCAGCGTAGAGTCTAGCGGGAGAGCTGAGCAGTTCTTC.

V is TRBV4-1 and J is TRBJ1-5, with TRBD1 matching over 9 bases. The CDR3 is 15 residues long. V was pared by 3 bases and J by 6 bases, with 6 bases of the junction left unmatched. CDR1 is MGHRA and CDR2 is YSYEKL in the germline V gene. CDR3 sequence: CASSHPGQGTQPQHF. CDR3 DNA sequence: TGCGCCAGCAGCCACCCGGGACAGGGTACTCAGCCCCAGCATTTT.

V usage is TRBV2 and J usage is TRBJ2-7; 8 bases match TRBD2. The CDR3 is 16 residues long. The V segment lost 6 bases and the J segment 1 base; nucleotides outside the gene matches: 11. Per the germline V gene, CDR1 is SNHLY and CDR2 is FYNNEI. The CDR3 DNA follows: TGTGCCAGCAGCCTGAACCCAAGCGGGGGTTCCTACGAGCAGTACTTC. Its protein is CASSLNPSGGSYEQYF. Combining the CDR3 with reference TRBV2 and TRBJ2-7 gives the whole variable domain EPEVTQTPSHQVTQMGQEVILRCVPISNHLYFYWYRQILGQKVEFLVSFYNNEISEKSEIFDDQFSVERPDGSNFTLKIRSTKLEDSAMYFCASSLNPSGGSYEQYFGPGTRLTVT.

The chain has TRBV27 and TRBJ1-1; the D is unclear. Germline V CDR1 and CDR2: MNHEY, SMNVEV (reference sequence). The V and J ends lost 2 bases and 2 bases respectively, with 12 bases between them. This CDR3 contains 15 residues. CDR3 DNA: TGTGCCAGCAGTTTACTTCGTACACAAAACACTGAAGCTTTCTTT. It encodes CASSLLRTQNTEAFF.

The chain couples TRBV10-3 to TRBJ2-3, with D possibly TRBD2 on 5 matching bases. The germline V gene encodes CDR1 ENHRY and CDR2 SYGVKD. CDR3 length: 11 residues. V was cut by 10 bases and J by 3 bases, with 8 bases left in between. The chain's CDR3 is CATLATDTQYF. In nucleotides, the CDR3 is TGTGCCACCCTAGCAACAGATACGCAGTATTTT.

The chain uses TRBV5-1 and TRBJ2-3, with a possible D match to TRBD2 (5 bases). V lost 0 bases to trimming and J lost 4 bases, with 12 bases between them. CDR3 length: 15 amino acids. CDR1 SGHRS and CDR2 YFSETQ come from the germline V gene. This CDR3 is CASSLGGVFADTQYF. DNA of the CDR3: TGCGCCAGCAGCTTGGGGGGAGTTTTTGCAGATACGCAGTATTTT.

This clone was seen many times. The chain employs TRBV5-1 and TRBJ1-4; D remains ambiguous. The CDR3 totals 14 residues. The germline V gene encodes CDR1 SGHRS and CDR2 YFSETQ. V was clipped by 0 bases and J by 2 bases, with 5 bases between them. The CDR3 loop is CASSLGATNEKLFF. The CDR3, as DNA: TGCGCCAGCAGCTTGGGGGCTACTAATGAAAAACTGTTTTTT.

The chain couples TRBV7-2 to TRBJ2-7; 7 bases are shared with TRBD2. CDR3 size: 12 residues. With V trimmed by 2 bases and J by 7 bases, 2 bases remained unmatched. Germline V lookup: CDR1 SGHTA, CDR2 FQGNSA. CDR3: CASSLSAGEQYF. The CDR3 DNA is TGTGCCAGCAGCTTATCAGCGGGAGAGCAGTACTTC.

The chain is built from TRBV18 and TRBJ1-5, with D possibly being TRBD1 (6 bases). Looked up from germline, CDR1 is KGHSH and CDR2 is LQKENI. Deletions cut 6 bases from V and 5 bases from J, with 17 bases between. This CDR3 is 15 amino acids long. Here the CDR3 DNA reads TGTGCCAGCTCGCCAGAAGGGGGATGGGATCAGCCCCAGCATTTT. Encoded protein: CASSPEGGWDQPQHF.

The chain uses TRBV6-4 and TRBJ1-6; D is perhaps TRBD1 (6 bases). Per the germline V gene, CDR1 is MRHNA and CDR2 is SNTAGT. V shed 3 bases and J shed 11 bases, with 11 bases lying between them. The CDR3 length is 13 residues. The CDR3: CASSEGTSAPLHF. Written as DNA, the CDR3 is TGTGCCAGCAGTGAAGGGACAAGCGCACCCCTCCACTTT.

This clone showed up just once. This chain connects TRBV18 to TRBJ2-7, with D perhaps TRBD1 (6 bases). Germline CDR1 is KGHSH and CDR2 is LQKENI. The CDR3 is made up of 13 amino acids. Trimming removed 3 bases from V and 3 bases from J, with 9 bases in between. As DNA, the CDR3 is TGTGCCAGCTCACCCCAGGGGAGCTACGAGCAGTACGTC. Residues: CASSPQGSYEQYV.

The J gene is TRBJ1-1, the V gene TRBV6-5; D may be TRBD1 (5 bases). CDR1 is MNHEY and CDR2 is SVGAGI in the germline V gene. CDR3 length: 15 residues. V shed 6 bases and J shed 4 bases, with 18 bases lying between them. The CDR3 sequence: CASSPLGLPGTEAFF. Here the CDR3 DNA reads TGTGCCAGCAGCCCGCTGGGGCTTCCAGGCACTGAAGCTTTCTTT.

The chain recombines TRBV5-1 with TRBJ2-5; D may be TRBD1 (6 bases). The CDR3 runs 16 residues. The germline CDR1 and CDR2 sequences are SGHRS and YFSETQ. Trimming stripped 0 bases from V and 1 base from J, with 13 bases between. In DNA form, the CDR3 reads TGCGCCAGCAGCTTGGAGGCGGACAGATCCCAAGAGACCCAGTACTTC. Translation: CASSLEADRSQETQYF.

The chain carries TRBV11-2 and TRBJ2-7; the match to TRBD1 covers 8 bases. Losses at the gene ends were 5 bases for V and 4 bases for J; bases not matched to a gene: 10. CDR1 is SGHAT, CDR2 FQNNGV, per germline. The CDR3 contains 15 residues. CDR3 in amino acids: CASSTRTGMGYEQYF. The CDR3, as DNA: TGTGCCAGCAGCACCCGGACAGGGATGGGGTACGAGCAGTACTTC.

CDR3 sequence reads: CASSSPSGSEAFF. CDR3 coding DNA: TGTGCCAGCAGCTCTCCGAGCGGTTCTGAAGCTTTCTTT. V and J are TRBV7-2 and TRBJ1-1; D is ambiguous. This CDR3 spans 13 amino acids. V was cut by 4 bases and J by 6 bases, with 12 bases left in between. CDR1 is SGHTA, CDR2 FQGNSA, per germline.

The chain couples TRBV6-5 to TRBJ1-4; 10 bases fit TRBD1. The trim removed 7 bases at V and 5 bases at J, leaving 4 bases unmatched. From germline, CDR1 is MNHEY and CDR2 SVGAGI. The CDR3 has 14 amino acids. The CDR3: CASTRTGGNEKLFF. CDR3 nucleotides: TGTGCCAGCACCCGGACAGGGGGGAATGAAAAACTGTTTTTT.

The chain couples TRBV19 to TRBJ1-4; no firm D call. The V end lost 5 bases, the J end lost 5 bases, and 15 bases lay between the germline ends. Germline-derived CDR1 and CDR2 are LNHDA and SQIVND (reference sequence). This CDR3 region has 15 residues. The CDR3 DNA is TGTGCCAGTAGTCTGAGGGAGGCCCTGAATGAAAAACTGTTTTTT. It yields the protein CASSLREALNEKLFF.